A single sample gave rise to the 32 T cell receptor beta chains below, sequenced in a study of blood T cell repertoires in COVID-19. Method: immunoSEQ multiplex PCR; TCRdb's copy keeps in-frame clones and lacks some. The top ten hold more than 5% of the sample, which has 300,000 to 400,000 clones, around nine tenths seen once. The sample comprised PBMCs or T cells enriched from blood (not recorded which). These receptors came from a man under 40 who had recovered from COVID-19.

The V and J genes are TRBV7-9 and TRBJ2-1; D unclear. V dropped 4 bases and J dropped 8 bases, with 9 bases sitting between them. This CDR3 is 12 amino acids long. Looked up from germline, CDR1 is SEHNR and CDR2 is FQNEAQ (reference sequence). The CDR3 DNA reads TGTGCCAGCAGCTACGCCATAGATGAGCAGTTCTTC. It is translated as CASSYAIDEQFF.

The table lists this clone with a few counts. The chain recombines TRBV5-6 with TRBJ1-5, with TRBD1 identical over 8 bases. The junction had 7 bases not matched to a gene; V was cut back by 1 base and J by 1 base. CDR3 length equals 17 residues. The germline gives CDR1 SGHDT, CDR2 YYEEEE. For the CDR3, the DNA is TGTGCCAGCAGCTTGCGGTCAGGGGGCATCAGCAATCAGCCCCAGCATTTT. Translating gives CASSLRSGGISNQPQHF.

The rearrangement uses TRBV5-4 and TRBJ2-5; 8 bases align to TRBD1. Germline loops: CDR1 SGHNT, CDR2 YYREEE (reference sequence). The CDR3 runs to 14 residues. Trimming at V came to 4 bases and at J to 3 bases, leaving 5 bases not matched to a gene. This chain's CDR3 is CASSNDRGEETQYF. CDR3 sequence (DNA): TGTGCCAGCAGCAACGACAGGGGAGAAGAGACCCAGTACTTC.

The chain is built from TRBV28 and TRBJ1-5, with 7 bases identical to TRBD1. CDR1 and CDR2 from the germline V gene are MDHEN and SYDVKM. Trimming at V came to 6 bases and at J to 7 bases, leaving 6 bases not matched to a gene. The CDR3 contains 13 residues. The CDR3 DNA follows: TGTGCCAGCAGCGGAACAGGGGCCCAGCCCCAGCATTTT. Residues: CASSGTGAQPQHF.

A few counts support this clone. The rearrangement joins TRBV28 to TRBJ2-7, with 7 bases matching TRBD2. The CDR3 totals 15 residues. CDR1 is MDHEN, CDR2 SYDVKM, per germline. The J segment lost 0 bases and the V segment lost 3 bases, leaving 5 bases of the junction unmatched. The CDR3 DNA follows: TGTGCCAGCAGTTTTCCCGGGACTACCTCCTACGAGCAGTACTTC. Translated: CASSFPGTTSYEQYF. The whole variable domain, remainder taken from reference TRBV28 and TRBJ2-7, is DVKVTQSSRYLVKRTGEKVFLECVQDMDHENMFWYRQDPGLGLRLIYFSYDVKMKEKGDIPEGYSVSREKKERFSLILESASTNQTSMYLCASSFPGTTSYEQYFGPGTRLTVT.

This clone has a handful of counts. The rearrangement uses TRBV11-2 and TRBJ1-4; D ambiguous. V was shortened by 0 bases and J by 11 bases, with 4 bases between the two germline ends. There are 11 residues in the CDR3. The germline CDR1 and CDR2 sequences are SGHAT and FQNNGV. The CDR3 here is CASSLEQKLFF. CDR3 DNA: TGTGCCAGCAGCTTAGAACAGAAACTGTTTTTT.

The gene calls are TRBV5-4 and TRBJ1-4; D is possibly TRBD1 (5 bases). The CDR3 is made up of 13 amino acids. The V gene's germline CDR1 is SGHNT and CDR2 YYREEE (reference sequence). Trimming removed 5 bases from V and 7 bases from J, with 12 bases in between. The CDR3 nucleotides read TGTGCCAGCAGAGGGCAGGGTGGTGAAAAACTGTTTTTT. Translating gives CASRGQGGEKLFF. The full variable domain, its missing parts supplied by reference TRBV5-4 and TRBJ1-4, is ETGVTQSPTHLIKTRGQQVTLRCSSQSGHNTVSWYQQALGQGPQFIFQYYREEENGRGNFPPRFSGLQFPNYSSELNVNALELDDSALYLCASRGQGGEKLFFGSGTQLSVL.

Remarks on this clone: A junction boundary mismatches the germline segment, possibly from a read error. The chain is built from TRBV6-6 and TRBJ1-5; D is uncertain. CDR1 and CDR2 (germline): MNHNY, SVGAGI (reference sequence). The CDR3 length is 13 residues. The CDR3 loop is CASCYNSYQPQHF. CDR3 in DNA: TGTGCCAGCTGTTACAATTCTTATCAGCCCCAGCATTTT.

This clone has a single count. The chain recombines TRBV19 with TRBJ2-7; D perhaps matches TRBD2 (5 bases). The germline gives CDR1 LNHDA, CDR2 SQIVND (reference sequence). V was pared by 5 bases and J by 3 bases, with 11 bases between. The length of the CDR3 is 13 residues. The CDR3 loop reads CASSPGINYEQYF. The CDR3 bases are TGTGCCAGTAGTCCCGGGATAAACTACGAGCAGTACTTC.

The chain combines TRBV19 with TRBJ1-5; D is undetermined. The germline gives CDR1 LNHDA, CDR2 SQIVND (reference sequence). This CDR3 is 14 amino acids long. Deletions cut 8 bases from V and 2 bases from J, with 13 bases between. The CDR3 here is CASVELGGNQPQHF. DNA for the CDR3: TGTGCCAGTGTCGAGCTCGGGGGCAATCAGCCCCAGCATTTT.

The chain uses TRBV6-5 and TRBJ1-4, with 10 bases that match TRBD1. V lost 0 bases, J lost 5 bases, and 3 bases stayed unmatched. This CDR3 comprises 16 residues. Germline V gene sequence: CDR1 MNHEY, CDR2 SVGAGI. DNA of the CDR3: TGTGCCAGCAGTTACTCGGGGACAGGGGCCAATGAAAAACTGTTTTTT. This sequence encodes CASSYSGTGANEKLFF.

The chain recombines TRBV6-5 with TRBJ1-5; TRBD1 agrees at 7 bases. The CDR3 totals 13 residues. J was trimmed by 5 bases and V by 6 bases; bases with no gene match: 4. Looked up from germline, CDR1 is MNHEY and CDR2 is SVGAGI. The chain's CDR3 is CASRTGIDQPQHF. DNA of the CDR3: TGTGCCAGCAGGACAGGGATCGATCAGCCCCAGCATTTT.

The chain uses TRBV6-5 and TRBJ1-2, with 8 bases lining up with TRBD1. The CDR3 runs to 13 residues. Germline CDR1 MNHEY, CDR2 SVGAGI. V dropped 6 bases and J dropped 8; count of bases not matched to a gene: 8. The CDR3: CASSADRGFGYTF. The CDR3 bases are TGTGCCAGCAGCGCCGACAGGGGATTCGGCTACACCTTC.

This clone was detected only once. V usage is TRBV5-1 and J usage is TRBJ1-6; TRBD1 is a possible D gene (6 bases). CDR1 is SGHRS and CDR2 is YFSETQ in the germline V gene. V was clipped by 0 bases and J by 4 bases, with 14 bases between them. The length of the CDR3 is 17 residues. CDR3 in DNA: TGCGCCAGCAGCTTGGATGGACAGCCCTCGTATAATTCACCCCTCCACTTT. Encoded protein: CASSLDGQPSYNSPLHF.

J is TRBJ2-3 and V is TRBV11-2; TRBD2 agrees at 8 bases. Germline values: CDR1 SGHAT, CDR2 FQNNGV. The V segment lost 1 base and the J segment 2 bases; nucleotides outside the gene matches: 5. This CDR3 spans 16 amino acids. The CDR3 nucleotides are TGTGCCAGCAGCTTAGTTGGCGGGGGGATCACAGATACGCAGTATTTT. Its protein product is CASSLVGGGITDTQYF.

CDR3 amino acids: CASSYRTGNTGELFF. CDR3 in DNA: TGTGCCAGCAGTTATCGGACAGGGAACACCGGGGAGCTGTTTTTT. The chain links TRBV11-2 to TRBJ2-2, with 7 bases lining up with TRBD1. Trimming cost V 6 bases and J 1 base; bases outside gene matches: 5. CDR3 length: 15 amino acids. Germline lookup yields CDR1 SGHAT and CDR2 FQNNGV.

CDR3 loop: CASSVGGPEAFF. CDR3 DNA sequence: TGTGCCAGCAGTGTAGGGGGCCCTGAAGCTTTCTTT. This chain joins TRBV2 and TRBJ1-1; 7 nucleotides line up with TRBD1. The CDR3 runs 12 residues. V shed 4 bases, J shed 6 bases, and the junction held 2 bases outside the gene matches. CDR1 and CDR2 (germline): SNHLY, FYNNEI.

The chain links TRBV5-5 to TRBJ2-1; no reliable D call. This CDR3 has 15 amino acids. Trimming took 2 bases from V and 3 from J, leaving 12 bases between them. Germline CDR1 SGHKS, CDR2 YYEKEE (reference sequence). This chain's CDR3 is CASSFQSRLYNEQFF. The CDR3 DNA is TGTGCCAGCAGCTTTCAGAGCAGGCTCTACAATGAGCAGTTCTTC.

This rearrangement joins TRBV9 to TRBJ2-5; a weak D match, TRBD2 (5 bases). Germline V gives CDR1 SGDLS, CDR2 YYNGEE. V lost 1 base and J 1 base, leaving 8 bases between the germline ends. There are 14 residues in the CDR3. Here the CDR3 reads CASSVRGGQETQYF. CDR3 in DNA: TGTGCCAGCAGCGTACGGGGTGGCCAAGAGACCCAGTACTTC.

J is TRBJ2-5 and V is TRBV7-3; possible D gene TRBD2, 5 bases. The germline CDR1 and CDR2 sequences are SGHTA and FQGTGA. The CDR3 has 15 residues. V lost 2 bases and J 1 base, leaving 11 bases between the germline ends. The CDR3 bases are TGTGCCAGCAGCTTAGGGTCTAGCTTCCAAGAGACCCAGTACTTC. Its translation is CASSLGSSFQETQYF.

This chain's CDR3 is CASSLESTSTDTQYF. CDR3 in DNA: TGCGCCAGCAGCCTCGAGAGTACTAGCACAGATACGCAGTATTTT. This sequence joins TRBV5-1 and TRBJ2-3; the D is unclear. Germline values: CDR1 SGHRS, CDR2 YFSETQ. This CDR3 comprises 15 residues. V gave up 4 bases and J gave up 0 bases, with 12 bases separating them. The whole variable domain, filled in from reference TRBV5-1 and TRBJ2-3, reads KAGVTQTPRYLIKTRGQQVTLSCSPISGHRSVSWYQQTPGQGLQFLFEYFSETQRNKGNFPGRFSGRQFSNSRSEMNVSTLELGDSALYLCASSLESTSTDTQYFGPGTRLTVL.

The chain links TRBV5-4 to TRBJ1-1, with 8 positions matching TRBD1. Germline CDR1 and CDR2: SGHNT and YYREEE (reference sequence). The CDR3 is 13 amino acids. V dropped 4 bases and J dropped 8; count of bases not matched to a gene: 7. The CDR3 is CASSGGTGAEAFF. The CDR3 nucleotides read TGTGCCAGCAGCGGGGGGACAGGCGCCGAAGCTTTCTTT.

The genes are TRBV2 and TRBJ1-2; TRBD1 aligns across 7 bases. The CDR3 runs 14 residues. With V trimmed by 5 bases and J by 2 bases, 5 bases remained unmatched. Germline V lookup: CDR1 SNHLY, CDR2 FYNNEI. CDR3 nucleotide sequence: TGTGCCAGCAGTCCGACAGGGAGGAACTATGGCTACACCTTC. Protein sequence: CASSPTGRNYGYTF.

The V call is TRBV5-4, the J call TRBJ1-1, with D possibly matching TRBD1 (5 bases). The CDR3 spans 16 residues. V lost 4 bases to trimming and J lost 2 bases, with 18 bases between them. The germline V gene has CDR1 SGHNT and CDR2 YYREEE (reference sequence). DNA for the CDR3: TGTGCCAGCAGCACCGTGGGTGGGGCGGCAAACACTGAAGCTTTCTTT. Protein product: CASSTVGGAANTEAFF. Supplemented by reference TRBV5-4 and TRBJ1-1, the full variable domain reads ETGVTQSPTHLIKTRGQQVTLRCSSQSGHNTVSWYQQALGQGPQFIFQYYREEENGRGNFPPRFSGLQFPNYSSELNVNALELDDSALYLCASSTVGGAANTEAFFGQGTRLTVV.

The chain's CDR3 is CASGPPGSGGLDEQFF. The CDR3 coding sequence is TGTGCTAGTGGTCCCCCGGGGAGCGGGGGGCTCGATGAGCAGTTCTTC. This rearrangement joins TRBV12-5 to TRBJ2-1; 9 bases fit TRBD2. Unmatched junction bases numbered 13, after V lost 5 bases and J lost 8 bases. CDR3 length: 16 amino acids. Germline V CDR1 and CDR2: LGHNT, FRNRAP.

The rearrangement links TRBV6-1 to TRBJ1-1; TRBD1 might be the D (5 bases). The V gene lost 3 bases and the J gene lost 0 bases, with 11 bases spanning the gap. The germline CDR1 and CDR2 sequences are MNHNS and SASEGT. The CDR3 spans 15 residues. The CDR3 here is CASSDPGGMNTEAFF. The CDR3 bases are TGTGCCAGCAGTGATCCCGGGGGGATGAACACTGAAGCTTTCTTT.

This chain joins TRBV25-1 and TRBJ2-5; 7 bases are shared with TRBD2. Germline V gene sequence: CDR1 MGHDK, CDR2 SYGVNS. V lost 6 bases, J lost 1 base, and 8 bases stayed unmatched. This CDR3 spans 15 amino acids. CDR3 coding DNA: TGTGCCAGCAGCCCCCGATGGGAGGGCCAAGAGACCCAGTACTTC. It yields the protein CASSPRWEGQETQYF.

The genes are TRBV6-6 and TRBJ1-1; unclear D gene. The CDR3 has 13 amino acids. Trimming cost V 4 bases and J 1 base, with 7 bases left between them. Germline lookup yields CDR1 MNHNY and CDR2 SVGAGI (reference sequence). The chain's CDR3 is CASSLTENTEAFF. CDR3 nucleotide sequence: TGTGCCAGCAGTTTAACAGAGAACACTGAAGCTTTCTTT.

CDR3 sequence: CASSRPRAEANTGELFF. In nucleotides, the CDR3 is TGTGCCAGTAGCCGCCCCCGGGCGGAGGCGAACACCGGGGAGCTGTTTTTT. The rearrangement uses TRBV19 and TRBJ2-2; D may be TRBD2 (5 bases). Germline V gene lookup returns CDR1 LNHDA and CDR2 SQIVND (reference sequence). Trimming pared 6 bases from V and 0 bases from J, leaving 17 bases between. The CDR3 covers 17 residues.

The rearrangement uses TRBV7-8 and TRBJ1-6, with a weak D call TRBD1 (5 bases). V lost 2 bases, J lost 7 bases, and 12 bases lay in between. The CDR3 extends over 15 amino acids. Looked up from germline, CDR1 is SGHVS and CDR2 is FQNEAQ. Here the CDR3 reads CASSLFWGKNSPLHF. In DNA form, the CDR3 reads TGTGCCAGCAGCTTATTTTGGGGCAAGAATTCACCCCTCCACTTT.

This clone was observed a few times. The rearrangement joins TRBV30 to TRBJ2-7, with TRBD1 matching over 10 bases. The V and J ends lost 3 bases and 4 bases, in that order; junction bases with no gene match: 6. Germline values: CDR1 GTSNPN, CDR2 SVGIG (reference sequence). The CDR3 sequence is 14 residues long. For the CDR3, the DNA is TGTGCCTGGAGGGGACAGGGGAGCAGATACGAGCAGTACTTC. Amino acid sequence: CAWRGQGSRYEQYF.

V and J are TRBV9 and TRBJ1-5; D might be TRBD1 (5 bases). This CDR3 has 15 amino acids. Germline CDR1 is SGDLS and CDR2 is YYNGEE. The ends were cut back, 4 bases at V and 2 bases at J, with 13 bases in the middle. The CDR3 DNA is TGTGCCAGCAGCCCGGGGGTAGGGGGCAATCAGCCCCAGCATTTT. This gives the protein CASSPGVGGNQPQHF.